The next 20 T cell receptor beta chains were all read from a single sample in a study of cytomegalovirus exposure and HLA in healthy donors. PCR primers comprised 60 Vbeta and 13 Jbeta primers. Clones were sequenced by immunoSEQ multiplex PCR, and TCRdb holds only the in-frame ones, with some missing. The repertoire holds approximately 150,000 clones, with roughly three quarters as singletons. Material for sequencing was PBMCs. Receptors were obtained from a woman aged 40-49 years in good health and CMV-seronegative.

The chain recombines TRBV5-6 with TRBJ2-4; weak D call: TRBD1 (6 bases). CDR3 length: 13 amino acids. The germline CDR1 and CDR2 sequences are SGHDT and YYEEEE. The V end was cut by 0 bases, the J end by 7 bases, with 8 bases between. The CDR3 coding sequence is TGTGCCAGCAGCTTGGGGACAGAGAACATTCAGTACTTC. Translated, it gives CASSLGTENIQYF.

The chain employs TRBV29-1 and TRBJ2-7; 7 bases are shared with TRBD2. Trimming removed 8 bases from V and 5 bases from J; junction bases left unmatched: 24. CDR3 size: 17 residues. Germline V gene lookup returns CDR1 SQVTM and CDR2 ANQGSEA. In DNA form, the CDR3 reads TGCAGCCTACAGCTTAGGACTAGTCGAAGGGTCTGTCACGAGCAGTACTTC. The encoded protein is CSLQLRTSRRVCHEQYF.

This sequence joins TRBV28 and TRBJ2-7; possibly TRBD2 for D (5 bases). CDR3 length: 16 amino acids. CDR1 MDHEN and CDR2 SYDVKM come from the germline V gene. V was trimmed by 2 bases and J by 2 bases, leaving 16 bases between them. Written as DNA, the CDR3 is TGTGCCAGCAGTTTAATATCGGCGGGTTGGACCTACGAGCAGTACTTC. Translated, it gives CASSLISAGWTYEQYF.

The chain is built from TRBV28 and TRBJ1-2, with unresolved D. The CDR3 is 14 residues long. Germline values: CDR1 MDHEN, CDR2 SYDVKM. V lost 5 bases and J lost 7, with 17 bases in between. The CDR3 DNA follows: TGTGCCAGCAGTCCAGCTGTGACAAAGAGTGGCTACACCTTC. It translates to CASSPAVTKSGYTF.

The J gene is TRBJ2-5, the V gene TRBV19; D is possibly TRBD2 (5 bases). Germline CDR1 is LNHDA and CDR2 is SQIVND (reference sequence). The CDR3 runs to 14 residues. Deletions cut 6 bases from V and 5 bases from J, with 16 bases between. CDR3: CASRPDTGLETQYF. CDR3 sequence (DNA): TGTGCCAGTAGGCCCGACACCGGACTCGAGACCCAGTACTTC. The variable domain in full, completed from reference TRBV19 and TRBJ2-5, reads DGGITQSPKYLFRKEGQNVTLSCEQNLNHDAMYWYRQDPGQGLRLIYYSQIVNDFQKGDIAEGYSVSREKKESFPLTVTSAQKNPTAFYLCASRPDTGLETQYFGPGTRLLVL.

This clone was seen only a few times. This chain connects TRBV4-1 to TRBJ1-5, with D possibly being TRBD1 (5 bases). This CDR3 comprises 17 residues. The V gene lost 0 bases and the J gene lost 6 bases, with 18 bases spanning the gap. The germline V gene encodes CDR1 MGHRA and CDR2 YSYEKL. The CDR3 spells CASSQDAQQGGAQPQHF. CDR3 in DNA: TGCGCCAGCAGCCAAGATGCCCAGCAGGGCGGTGCTCAGCCCCAGCATTTT.

The V call is TRBV4-1, the J call TRBJ1-2; maybe TRBD1 (5 bases). The CDR3 runs to 15 residues. Trimming shortened V by 3 bases and J by 4 bases, and 15 bases separated the two germline ends. Germline V CDR1 and CDR2: MGHRA, YSYEKL. CDR3 residues: CASSHPARGTYGYTF. In DNA form, the CDR3 reads TGCGCCAGCAGCCACCCAGCCCGGGGGACCTATGGCTACACCTTC.

This clone was picked up one time. This chain joins TRBV7-6 and TRBJ1-6; possibly TRBD1 for D (5 bases). With 3 bases removed from V and 9 bases from J, the gap between germline ends came to 15 bases. Germline V gene lookup returns CDR1 SGHVS and CDR2 FNYEAQ. CDR3 length: 15 residues. The CDR3 sequence is CASSLSGASGSPLHF. The CDR3 coding sequence is TGTGCCAGCAGCTTGTCTGGGGCTTCAGGTTCACCCCTCCACTTT.

This sequence joins TRBV28 and TRBJ2-7; the match to TRBD1 covers 10 bases. CDR3 size: 21 residues. V was pared by 1 base and J by 0 bases, with 18 bases of the junction left unmatched. CDR1 is MDHEN and CDR2 is SYDVKM in the germline V gene. This CDR3 reads CASSLYLPDPGQGTHSYEQYF. The CDR3 DNA reads as TGTGCCAGCAGTTTATATTTACCAGATCCGGGACAGGGGACCCACTCCTACGAGCAGTACTTC.

This clone was detected a few times. The rearrangement uses TRBV18 and TRBJ1-1, with TRBD1 as a possible D gene (6 bases). Deletions cut 4 bases from V and 2 bases from J, with 11 bases between. Germline CDR1 reads KGHSH; CDR2 reads LQKENI. The CDR3 is 14 residues long. The CDR3 loop is CASSLQGFNTEAFF. In DNA, the CDR3 is TGTGCCAGCTCACTACAGGGATTTAACACTGAAGCTTTCTTT.

A note on this clone: The sample carries other DNA sequences with the same CDR3. V usage is TRBV10-1 and J usage is TRBJ2-7, with D uncertain. Deletions cut 0 bases from V and 0 bases from J, with 9 bases between. CDR3 length: 15 amino acids. Germline V lookup: CDR1 WNHNN, CDR2 SYGVQD (reference sequence). The CDR3 spells CASSESHFPSYEQYF. CDR3 sequence (DNA): TGCGCCAGCAGTGAGTCTCACTTTCCCTCCTACGAGCAGTACTTC.

The chain recombines TRBV10-1 with TRBJ1-5; D ambiguous. Germline V gene sequence: CDR1 WNHNN, CDR2 SYGVQD (reference sequence). V was pared by 2 bases and J by 5 bases, with 7 bases between. The CDR3 runs to 13 residues. As DNA, the CDR3 is TGCGCCAGCAGTGAGAATGTCGATCAGCCCCAGCATTTT. Translation gives CASSENVDQPQHF.

V is TRBV6-6 and J is TRBJ1-1; D might be TRBD1 (5 bases). V gave up 7 bases and J gave up 5 bases, with 14 bases separating them. This CDR3 contains 13 residues. Germline V gene lookup returns CDR1 MNHNY and CDR2 SVGAGI (reference sequence). The CDR3 DNA follows: TGTGCCAGCACCCGACAAGGGGCTACTGAAGCTTTCTTT. Its translation is CASTRQGATEAFF.

This chain uses TRBV11-2 with TRBJ2-7; TRBD2 might be the D (5 bases). Trimming took off 8 bases at V and 3 bases at J, with 11 bases between the two ends. CDR3 length: 12 residues. Germline lookup yields CDR1 SGHAT and CDR2 FQNNGV. The CDR3 bases are TGTGCCAGCGGAGGACGGGTCTACGAGCAGTACTTC. Protein product: CASGGRVYEQYF.

The chain carries TRBV5-6 and TRBJ2-1, with TRBD2 matching over 9 bases. CDR1 and CDR2 from the germline V gene are SGHDT and YYEEEE. The CDR3 length is 16 residues. The V gene end was trimmed by 5 bases and the J gene end by 4 bases; junction bases not matched to a gene: 10. CDR3 protein: CASRILPAGGYNEQFF. For the CDR3, the DNA is TGTGCCAGCAGGATCCTACCAGCGGGGGGTTACAATGAGCAGTTCTTC.

The chain couples TRBV7-8 to TRBJ2-1, with 11 positions matching TRBD2. V gave up 5 bases and J gave up 7 bases; unmatched junction bases: 13. The CDR3 spans 17 residues. Looked up from germline, CDR1 is SGHVS and CDR2 is FQNEAQ. CDR3 nucleotide sequence: TGTGCCAGCAGCGAGAAACTAGCGGGAGTGAAGGAGAATGAGCAGTTCTTC. Encoded protein: CASSEKLAGVKENEQFF.

This chain uses TRBV7-9 with TRBJ1-4; D not certain. CDR3 size: 15 residues. Germline V CDR1 and CDR2: SEHNR, FQNEAQ (reference sequence). Trimming removed 4 bases at V and 8 bases at J, with 17 bases between. Written as DNA, the CDR3 is TGTGCCAGCAGCTCCTTCGGGTCCGAGCGGGAAAAACTGTTTTTT. Residues: CASSSFGSEREKLFF. The whole variable domain, remainder taken from reference TRBV7-9 and TRBJ1-4, is DTGVSQNPRHKITKRGQNVTFRCDPISEHNRLYWYRQTLGQGPEFLTYFQNEAQLEKSRLLSDRFSAERPKGSFSTLEIQRTEQGDSAMYLCASSSFGSEREKLFFGSGTQLSVL.

This clone was counted a single time. The rearrangement uses TRBV7-8 and TRBJ2-7, with 9 positions matching TRBD2. The V and J ends lost 7 bases and 0 bases, in that order; junction bases with no gene match: 4. The CDR3 extends over 14 amino acids. The germline CDR1 and CDR2 sequences are SGHVS and FQNEAQ. In DNA, the CDR3 is TGTGCCAGCAAAATTAGCGGGAGCTCCTACGAGCAGTACTTC. As protein: CASKISGSSYEQYF.

The chain is built from TRBV7-9 and TRBJ2-3; maybe TRBD2 (7 bases). Germline CDR1 and CDR2: SEHNR and FQNEAQ (reference sequence). The V end lost 4 bases, the J end lost 2 bases, and 19 bases lay between the germline ends. The CDR3 sequence is 17 residues long. The CDR3 DNA is TGTGCCAGCAGCTCTTCGCGGGGGCCAGACTTCACAGATACGCAGTATTTT. Translated, it gives CASSSSRGPDFTDTQYF.

The chain joins TRBV30 to TRBJ2-3; D is unclear. Germline-derived CDR1 and CDR2 are GTSNPN and SVGIG (reference sequence). The CDR3 has 14 residues. V was cut by 3 bases and J by 2 bases, with 12 bases left in between. As DNA, the CDR3 is TGTGCCTGGAGCTGGGTGCGGTCCACAGATACGCAGTATTTT. It yields the protein CAWSWVRSTDTQYF.